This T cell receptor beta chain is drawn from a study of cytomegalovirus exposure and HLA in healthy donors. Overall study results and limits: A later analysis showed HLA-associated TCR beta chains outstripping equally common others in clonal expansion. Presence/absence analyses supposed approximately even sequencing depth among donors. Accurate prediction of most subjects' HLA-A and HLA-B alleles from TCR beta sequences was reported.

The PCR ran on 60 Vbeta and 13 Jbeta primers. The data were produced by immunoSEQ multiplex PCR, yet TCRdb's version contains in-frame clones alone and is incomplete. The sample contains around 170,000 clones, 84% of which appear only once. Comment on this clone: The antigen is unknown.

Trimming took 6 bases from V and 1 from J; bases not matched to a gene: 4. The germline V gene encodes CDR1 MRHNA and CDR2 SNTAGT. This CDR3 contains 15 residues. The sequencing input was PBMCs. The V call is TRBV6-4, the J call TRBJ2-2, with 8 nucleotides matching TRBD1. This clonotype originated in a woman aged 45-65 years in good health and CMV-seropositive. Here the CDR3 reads CASRSGTGNTGELFF. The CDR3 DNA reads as TGTGCCAGCAGGTCCGGGACAGGGAACACCGGGGAGCTGTTTTTT.